This T cell receptor (beta chain) was found in a study of cytomegalovirus exposure and HLA in healthy donors. Study background: Approximately 180 million T cells yielded approximately 100 million unique TCR beta sequences, as an earlier analysis found.

Study-level results: It was 164 TCR beta chains that were listed as cytomegalovirus-associated.

Concerning this clone: Its antigen remains unidentified.

The CDR3 loop spans 14 amino acids. With 6 bases removed from V and 2 bases from J, the gap between germline ends came to 13 bases. Looked up from germline, CDR1 is SGHAT and CDR2 is FQNNGV. The PCR employed 60 Vbeta primers together with 13 Jbeta primers. Method: immunoSEQ multiplex PCR; TCRdb's copy keeps in-frame clones and lacks some. This table holds 40,000 or so clones. The receptor's source is a male donor in good health and CMV-seronegative. Sequencing was carried out using PBMCs. The chain has TRBV11-2 and TRBJ2-5; possible D gene TRBD2, 5 bases. The DNA of the CDR3 is TGTGCCAGCAGATCATTGGGCGGGCAAGAGACCCAGTACTTC. Protein: CASRSLGGQETQYF.